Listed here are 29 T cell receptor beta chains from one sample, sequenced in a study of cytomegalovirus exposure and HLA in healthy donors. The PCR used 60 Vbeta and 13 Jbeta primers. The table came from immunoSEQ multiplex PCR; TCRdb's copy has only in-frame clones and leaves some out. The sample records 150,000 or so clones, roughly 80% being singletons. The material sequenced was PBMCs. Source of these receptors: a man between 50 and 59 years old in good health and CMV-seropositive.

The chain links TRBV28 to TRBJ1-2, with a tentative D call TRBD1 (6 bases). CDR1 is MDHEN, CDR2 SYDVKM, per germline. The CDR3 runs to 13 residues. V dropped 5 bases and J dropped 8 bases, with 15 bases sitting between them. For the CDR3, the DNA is TGTGCCAGCAGTCAACAGGGTAGAAGGGGCTACACCTTC. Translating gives CASSQQGRRGYTF.

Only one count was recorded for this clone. CDR3: CASSQQVPRGGNTEAFF. CDR3 coding DNA: TGTGCCAGCTCACAGCAGGTCCCCAGAGGAGGGAACACTGAAGCTTTCTTT. The V and J genes are TRBV18 and TRBJ1-1; the D is unclear. The germline V and J ends were trimmed by 4 bases and 1 base, with 19 bases remaining between them. Germline-derived CDR1 and CDR2 are KGHSH and LQKENI. This CDR3 is 17 amino acids long.

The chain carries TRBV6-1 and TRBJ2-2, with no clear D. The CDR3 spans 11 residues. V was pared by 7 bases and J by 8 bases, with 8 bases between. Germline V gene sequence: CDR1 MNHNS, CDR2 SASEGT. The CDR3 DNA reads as TGTGCCAGCATGTCGAGGGGGGAGCTGTTTTTT. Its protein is CASMSRGELFF.

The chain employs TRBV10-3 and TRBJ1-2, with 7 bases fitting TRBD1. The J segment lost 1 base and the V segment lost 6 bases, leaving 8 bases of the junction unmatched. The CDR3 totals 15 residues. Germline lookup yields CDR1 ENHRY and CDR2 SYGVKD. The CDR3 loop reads CAISATGSFNYGYTF. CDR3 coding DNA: TGTGCCATCAGCGCGACAGGGTCTTTTAACTATGGCTACACCTTC.

CDR3 amino acids: CASSTGGAPTEAFF. In DNA, the CDR3 is TGTGCCAGCAGTACGGGGGGTGCGCCCACTGAAGCTTTCTTT. The chain is built from TRBV28 and TRBJ1-1; weak D call: TRBD1 (5 bases). CDR3 length equals 14 residues. CDR1 MDHEN and CDR2 SYDVKM come from the germline V gene. Between the trimmed V and J ends, which lost 5 bases and 4 bases, there was a span of 14 bases.

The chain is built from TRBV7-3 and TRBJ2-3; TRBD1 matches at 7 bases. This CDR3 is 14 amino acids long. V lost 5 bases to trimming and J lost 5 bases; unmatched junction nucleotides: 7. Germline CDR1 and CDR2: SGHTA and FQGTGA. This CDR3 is CASSQGDRKDTQYF. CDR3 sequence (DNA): TGTGCCAGCAGCCAAGGGGACAGAAAAGATACGCAGTATTTT. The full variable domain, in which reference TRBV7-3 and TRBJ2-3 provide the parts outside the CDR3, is GAGVSQTPSNKVTEKGKYVELRCDPISGHTALYWYRQSLGQGPEFLIYFQGTGAADDSGLPNDRFFAVRPEGSVSTLKIQRTERGDSAVYLCASSQGDRKDTQYFGPGTRLTVL.

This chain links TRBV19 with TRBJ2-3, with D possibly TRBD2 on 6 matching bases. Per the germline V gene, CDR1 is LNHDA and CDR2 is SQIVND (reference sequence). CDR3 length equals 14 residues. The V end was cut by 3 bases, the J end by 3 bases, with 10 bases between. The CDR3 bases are TGTGCCAGTAGTATCCTTCTAGCGACAGATACGCAGTATTTT. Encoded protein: CASSILLATDTQYF.

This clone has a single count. The CDR3 reads CASSYSTQGEYF. In DNA, the CDR3 is TGTGCCAGCAGTTACTCGACGCAGGGTGAGTACTTC. This chain joins TRBV6-5 and TRBJ2-4, with a possible D match to TRBD1 (5 bases). Germline CDR1 MNHEY, CDR2 SVGAGI. Trimming removed 0 bases from V and 14 bases from J, with 11 bases in between. The CDR3 length is 12 residues.

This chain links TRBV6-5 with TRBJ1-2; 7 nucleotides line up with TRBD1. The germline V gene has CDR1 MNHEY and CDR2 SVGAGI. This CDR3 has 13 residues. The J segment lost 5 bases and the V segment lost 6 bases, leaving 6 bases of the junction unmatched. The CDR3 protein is CASRPGTDYGYTF. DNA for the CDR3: TGTGCCAGCAGACCCGGGACAGATTATGGCTACACCTTC.

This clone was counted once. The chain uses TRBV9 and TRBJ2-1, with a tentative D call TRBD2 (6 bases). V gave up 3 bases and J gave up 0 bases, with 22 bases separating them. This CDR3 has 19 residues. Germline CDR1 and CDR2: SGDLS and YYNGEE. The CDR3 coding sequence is TGTGCCAGCAGCGCTAGGGGCAGGGCTGAGACTAGCTCCTACAATGAGCAGTTCTTC. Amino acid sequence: CASSARGRAETSSYNEQFF.

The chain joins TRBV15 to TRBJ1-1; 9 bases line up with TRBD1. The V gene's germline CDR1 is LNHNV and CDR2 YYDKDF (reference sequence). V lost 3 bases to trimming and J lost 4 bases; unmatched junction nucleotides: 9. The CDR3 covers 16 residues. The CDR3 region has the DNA TGTGCCACCAGCAGGTCGAACAGGGGGCGTTCCACTGAAGCTTTCTTT. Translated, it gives CATSRSNRGRSTEAFF.

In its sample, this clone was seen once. CDR3 sequence (DNA): TGTGCCAGCAGCTCCCAGAGCCGACTAGCGGGGCAGGCCACAGATACGCAGTATTTT. This encodes CASSSQSRLAGQATDTQYF. The chain couples TRBV5-4 to TRBJ2-3, with 11 bases identical to TRBD2. The CDR3 length is 19 residues. V was clipped by 3 bases and J by 2 bases; unmatched bases: 14. CDR1 and CDR2 from the germline V gene are SGHNT and YYREEE (reference sequence).

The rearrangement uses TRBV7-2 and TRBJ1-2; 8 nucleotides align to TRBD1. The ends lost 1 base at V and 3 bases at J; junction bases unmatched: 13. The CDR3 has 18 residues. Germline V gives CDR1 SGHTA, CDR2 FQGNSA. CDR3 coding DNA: TGTGCCAGCAGCTTAGAGGTGTCAGGGGGCGCGAACTACTATGGCTACACCTTC. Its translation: CASSLEVSGGANYYGYTF. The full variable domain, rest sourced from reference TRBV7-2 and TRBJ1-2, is GAGVSQSPSNKVTEKGKDVELRCDPISGHTALYWYRQSLGQGLEFLIYFQGNSAPDKSGLPSDRFSAERTGGSVSTLTIQRTQQEDSAVYLCASSLEVSGGANYYGYTFGSGTRLTVV.

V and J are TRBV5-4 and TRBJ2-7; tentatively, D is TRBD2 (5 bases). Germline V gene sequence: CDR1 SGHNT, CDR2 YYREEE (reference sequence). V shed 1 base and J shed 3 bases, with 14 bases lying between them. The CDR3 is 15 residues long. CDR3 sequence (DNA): TGTGCCAGCAGCTTGAAGAGCGGTGTTAACTACGAGCAGTACTTC. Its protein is CASSLKSGVNYEQYF.

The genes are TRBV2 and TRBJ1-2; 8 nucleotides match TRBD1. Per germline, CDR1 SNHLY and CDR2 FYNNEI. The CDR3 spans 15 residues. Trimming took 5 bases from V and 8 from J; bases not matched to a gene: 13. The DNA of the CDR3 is TGTGCCAGCAGTATCTTACAGGGGGTCGCTGGCGGCTACACCTTC. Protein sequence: CASSILQGVAGGYTF.

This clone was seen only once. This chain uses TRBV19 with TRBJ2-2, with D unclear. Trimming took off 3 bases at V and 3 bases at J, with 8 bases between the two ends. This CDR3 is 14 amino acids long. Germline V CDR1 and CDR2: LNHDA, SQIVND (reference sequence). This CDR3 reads CASSIFSYTGELFF. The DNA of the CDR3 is TGTGCCAGTAGTATTTTTAGCTACACCGGGGAGCTGTTTTTT.

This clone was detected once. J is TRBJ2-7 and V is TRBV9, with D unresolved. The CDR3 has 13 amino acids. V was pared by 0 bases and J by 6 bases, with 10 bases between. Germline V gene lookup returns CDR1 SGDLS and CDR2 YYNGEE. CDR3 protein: CASSVVSSGEQYF. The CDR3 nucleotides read TGTGCCAGCAGCGTAGTTTCTAGTGGCGAGCAGTACTTC. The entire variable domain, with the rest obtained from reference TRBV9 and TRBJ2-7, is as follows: DSGVTQTPKHLITATGQRVTLRCSPRSGDLSVYWYQQSLDQGLQFLIQYYNGEERAKGNILERFSAQQFPDLHSELNLSSLELGDSALYFCASSVVSSGEQYFGPGTRLTVT.

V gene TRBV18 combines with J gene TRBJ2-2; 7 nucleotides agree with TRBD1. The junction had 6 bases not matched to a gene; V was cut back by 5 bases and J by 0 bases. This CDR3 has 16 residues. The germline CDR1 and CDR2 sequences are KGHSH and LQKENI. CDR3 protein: CASSTVTGANTGELFF. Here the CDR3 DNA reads TGTGCCAGCTCAACCGTTACAGGGGCGAACACCGGGGAGCTGTTTTTT. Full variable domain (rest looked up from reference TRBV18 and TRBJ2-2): NAGVMQNPRHLVRRRGQEARLRCSPMKGHSHVYWYRQLPEEGLKFMVYLQKENIIDESGMPKERFSAEFPKEGPSILRIQQVVRGDSAAYFCASSTVTGANTGELFFGEGSRLTVL.

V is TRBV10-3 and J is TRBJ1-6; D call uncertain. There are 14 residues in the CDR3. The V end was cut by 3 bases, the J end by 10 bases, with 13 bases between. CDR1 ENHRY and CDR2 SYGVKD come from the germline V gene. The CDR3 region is CAISDRRGNSPLHF. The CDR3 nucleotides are TGTGCCATCAGTGATCGGAGAGGGAACTCACCCCTCCACTTT.

DNA for the CDR3: TGTGCCAGCAGCCAAGTCTCTCAGTACACCGGGGAGCTGTTTTTT. Translated, it gives CASSQVSQYTGELFF. The rearrangement joins TRBV14 to TRBJ2-2; no reliable D call. Germline CDR1 and CDR2: SGHDN and FVKESK. With 1 base removed from V and 3 bases from J, the gap between germline ends came to 9 bases. The CDR3 spans 15 residues.

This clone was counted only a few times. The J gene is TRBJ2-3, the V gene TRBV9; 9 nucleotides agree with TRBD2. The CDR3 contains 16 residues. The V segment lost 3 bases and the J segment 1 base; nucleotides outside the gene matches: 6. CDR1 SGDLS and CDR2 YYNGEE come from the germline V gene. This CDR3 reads CASSEPKRGGTDTQYF. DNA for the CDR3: TGTGCCAGCAGCGAACCCAAGCGGGGGGGCACAGATACGCAGTATTTT.

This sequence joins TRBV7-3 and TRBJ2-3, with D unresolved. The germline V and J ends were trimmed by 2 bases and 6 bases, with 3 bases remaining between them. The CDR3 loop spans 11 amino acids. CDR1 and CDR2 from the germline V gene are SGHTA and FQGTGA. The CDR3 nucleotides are TGTGCCAGCAGCTTAGCGGATACGCAGTATTTT. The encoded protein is CASSLADTQYF.

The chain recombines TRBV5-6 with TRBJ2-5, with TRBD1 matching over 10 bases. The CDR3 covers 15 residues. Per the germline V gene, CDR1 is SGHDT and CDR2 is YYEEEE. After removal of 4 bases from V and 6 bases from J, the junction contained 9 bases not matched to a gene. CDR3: CASSLGQGTTQTQYF. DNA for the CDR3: TGTGCCAGCAGCCTGGGACAGGGGACAACCCAGACCCAGTACTTC.

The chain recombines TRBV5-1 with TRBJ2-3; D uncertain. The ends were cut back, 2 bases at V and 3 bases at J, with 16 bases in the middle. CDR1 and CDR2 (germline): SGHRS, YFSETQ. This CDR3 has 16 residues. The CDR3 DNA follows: TGCGCCAGCAGCTTTCTGGTATCAGGCCCTACAGATACGCAGTATTTT. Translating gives CASSFLVSGPTDTQYF.

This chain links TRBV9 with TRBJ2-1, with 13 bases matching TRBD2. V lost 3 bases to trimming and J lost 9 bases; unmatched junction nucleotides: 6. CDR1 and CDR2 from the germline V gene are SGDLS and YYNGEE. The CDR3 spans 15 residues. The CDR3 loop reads CASSEKGLAGFEQFF. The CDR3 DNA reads TGTGCCAGCAGCGAGAAGGGACTAGCGGGGTTTGAGCAGTTCTTC.

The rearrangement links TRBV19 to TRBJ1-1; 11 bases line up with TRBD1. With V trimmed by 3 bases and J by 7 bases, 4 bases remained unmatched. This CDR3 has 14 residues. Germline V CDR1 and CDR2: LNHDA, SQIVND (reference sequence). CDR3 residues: CASSIKGQGGEAFF. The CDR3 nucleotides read TGTGCCAGTAGTATTAAGGGACAGGGGGGTGAAGCTTTCTTT.

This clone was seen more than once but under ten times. The CDR3 region has the DNA TGTGCCAGCAGTAAAAGACAGGCAGTACCCTACGAGCAGTACTTC. Protein sequence: CASSKRQAVPYEQYF. The chain joins TRBV6-5 to TRBJ2-7; possible D gene TRBD1, 6 bases. V lost 5 bases and J 2 bases, leaving 16 bases between the germline ends. The germline V gene encodes CDR1 MNHEY and CDR2 SVGAGI. The CDR3 loop spans 15 amino acids.

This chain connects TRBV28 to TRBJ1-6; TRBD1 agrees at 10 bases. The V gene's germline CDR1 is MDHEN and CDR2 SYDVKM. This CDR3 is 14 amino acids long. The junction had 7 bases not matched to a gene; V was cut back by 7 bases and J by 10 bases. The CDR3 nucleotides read TGTGCCAGCAAGACCGGGACAGGGGTCTCACCCCTCCACTTT. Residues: CASKTGTGVSPLHF. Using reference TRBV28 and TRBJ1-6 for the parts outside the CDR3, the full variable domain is DVKVTQSSRYLVKRTGEKVFLECVQDMDHENMFWYRQDPGLGLRLIYFSYDVKMKEKGDIPEGYSVSREKKERFSLILESASTNQTSMYLCASKTGTGVSPLHFGNGTRLTVT.

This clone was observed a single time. The DNA of the CDR3 is TGTGCCAGCATCCAACGGGGGGTATTCGGGGGCTACACCTTC. Translated: CASIQRGVFGGYTF. The rearrangement links TRBV6-5 to TRBJ1-2; the D gene is possibly TRBD1 (5 bases). The CDR3 sequence is 14 residues long. V was trimmed by 7 bases and J by 8 bases, leaving 20 bases between them. The germline gives CDR1 MNHEY, CDR2 SVGAGI.